The entry below describes one T cell receptor beta chain. Its antigen is not known. The entry originates in a study of graft-versus-host responses after intestinal transplantation. As for the study in general: Tacrolimus and steroids were given for two to four years to all recipients after anti-thymocyte globulin induction.

The CDR3 is 13 residues long. V dropped 4 bases and J dropped 7 bases, with 11 bases sitting between them. The germline V gene encodes CDR1 PRHDT and CDR2 FYEKMQ (reference sequence). Measured with immunoSEQ multiplex PCR; TCRdb has only the in-frame clones, and not every one. The sample has 40,000 or so clones; about 95% are singletons. The starting material was unstimulated CD8+ T cells sorted from spleen or lymph node cells, obtained before transplant. This sequence originates from a human donor who was the organ donor for an intestinal transplant. The gene calls are TRBV13 and TRBJ2-1, with D unclear. Here the CDR3 reads CASSSRHPNEQFF. The CDR3 DNA follows: TGTGCCAGCAGCTCCCGACACCCGAATGAGCAGTTCTTC. Drawing the rest from reference TRBV13 and TRBJ2-1, the complete variable domain is AAGVIQSPRHLIKEKRETATLKCYPIPRHDTVYWYQQGPGQDPQFLISFYEKMQSDKGSIPDRFSAQQFSDYHSELNMSSLELGDSALYFCASSSRHPNEQFFGPGTRLTVL.